This T cell receptor beta chain stems from a study of vaccination and CD4 T cells after COVID-19. Across the study: Subjects got two shots of BNT162b2 or mRNA-1273 vaccine. Blood was drawn a median around 66 days post second dose, range 14 to 241. Investigators stimulated cells with overlapping spike peptides drawn from SARS-CoV-2, HCoV-NL63, HCoV-OC43 and HCoV-229E.

Details on this clonotype: The antigen is undetermined.

An Oncomine TCR Beta short-read assay was used to sequence the DNA from cultured CD4+ T cells. TCRdb re-called the PCR reads through MiXCR, storing one row per CDR3 protein. Of 11,000 to 15,000 distinct CDR3 sequences in the sample, roughly three fifths were seen once. Study-wide points: The study sampled relatively few convalescent patients and omitted early post-infection timepoints.

Documented treatment: approximately nine-day PBMC culture with coronavirus spike peptide pools or control peptides (ViraFEST assay). The CDR3 spans 15 residues. After removal of 2 bases from V and 6 bases from J, the junction contained 6 bases not matched to a gene. Germline CDR1 and CDR2: ENHRY and SYGVKD. This TCR derives from a human donor who had recovered from COVID-19. The sequenced material came from CD4+ T cells from blood, cultured in vitro. The V gene is TRBV10-3, the J gene TRBJ1-5; 8 positions agree with TRBD1. This CDR3 is CAISEGDRFGQPQHF. CDR3 nucleotides: TGTGCCATCAGTGAGGGGGACAGGTTCGGTCAGCCCCAGCATTTT.